This TCR beta chain was obtained from a study of PD-L1 blockade in urothelial cancer (dated by TCRdb to 2016 to 2017). In terms of the full investigation: All patients started therapy around 2014 and received atezolizumab 1,200 mg intravenously every 3 weeks. Durable clinical benefit was defined as progression-free survival longer than 6 months, and TCR features were also tested against progression-free and overall survival. An exploratory multi-omic analysis was conducted of the somatic, immune and clinical correlates of response to PD-L1 blockade with atezolizumab in urothelial cancer. Blood samples were analyzed 3 weeks after the start of treatment (second dose) and 6 weeks after the start of treatment. Twenty-nine patients had pretreatment blood TCR-seq, roughly 24 had at least one posttreatment blood collection, and roughly 24 had tumor TCR-seq. A median of about 150,000 T cells and 85,000 or so unique TCRs was obtained from blood samples, and a median clonality of around 0.072 was observed. Durable clinical benefit was achieved by nine patients but not by the remaining 20. Whole exome sequencing and RNA sequencing of pretreatment tumors were performed alongside TCR sequencing in the same patients. Pretreatment tumor samples, along with matched peripheral blood serially collected before and after atezolizumab treatment, were subjected to TCR sequencing. About 90% of the roughly 29 patients were identified as males with urothelial cancer of bladder origin, and a prior smoking history was reported by 18 of 29 patients. Patients had an ECOG performance status of 0 or 1 and had received between 0 and 3 prior chemotherapy regimens. The full study reports these points: Small sample size (n ≈ 28) and many exploratory analyses mean the results are intended to be hypothesis-generating. Greater expansion of tumor-associated TCR clones in peripheral blood 3 weeks after the start of treatment was observed in patients with durable benefit (n of about 21, p = 0.022). Improved progression-free and overall survival was found to be associated with pretreatment peripheral blood TCR clonality below the median.

The germline V gene gives CDR1 as SGHRS and CDR2 as YFSETQ. V and J lose 3 bases and 4 bases, and a span of 9 bases separates them. Counted from cysteine to phenylalanine, this CDR3 has 13 amino acids. The only DNA kept is the CDR3, 39 bases in frame from the first base. In regard to this clone: The target of this receptor is not known. One base away there is no much larger clone; base qualities are not given.

Synthetic TCR analog templates were spiked into each PCR to estimate absolute template abundance from read counts. TCRbeta CDR3 regions were amplified from genomic DNA with bias-controlled V and J gene primers using the immunoSEQ assay. Sequencing of rearranged TCRbeta segments was done at approximately 20X coverage. The published analysis was carried out like this. Sequencing errors were corrected by clustering, and CDR3s were annotated against IMGT so that V, D and J genes could be assigned. Downstream analyses used only productive TCRbeta rearrangements, leaving out any out-of-frame or stop-codon sequences. Clonality was calculated as one minus the Shannon entropy normalized by the log of the number of unique productive sequences. Fisher's exact test with Benjamini-Hochberg correction, at a threshold of adjusted p below 0.01, was used to find clones that differed between time points or between blood and tumor. TCRdb took this table from immuneACCESS and kept in-frame rearrangements with V and J called. Such tables lack part of the clones; where checked against another copy, unresolved V genes explain under half of the gap, and the rest is unexplained. V and J calls and clone size are given by that table; D and trimming were obtained from the DNA. The sample records under 95,000 clones, around 83% of which are singletons. The ten top clones hold around a tenth of the sample.

Explained via the paper, the time point label denotes: pretreatment peripheral blood. A total of some 30 patients with locally advanced or metastatic urothelial carcinoma, treated at Memorial Sloan Kettering on a trial protocol, made up the cohort. Peripheral blood mononuclear cells were collected pretreatment and during treatment, at between 1 and 8 total time points per patient. The Qiagen DNeasy Blood extraction kit was used to purify genomic DNA from total PBMCs and tumor samples. PBMCs were collected pretreatment and during treatment and were isolated and stored as previously described. The V and J segments used are TRBV5-1 and TRBJ2-3; there is no confident call for the D gene. The sequence was obtained from a woman in her 70s with urothelial cancer. The material sequenced was PBMCs, taken around atezolizumab (anti-PD-L1) treatment. CDR3 protein: CASSSAQADTQYF. At the DNA level, the sequence is TGCGCCAGCAGCTCGGCCCAGGCAGATACGCAGTATTTT.